This T cell receptor beta chain was sequenced in a study of blood T cell repertoires in COVID-19. Trimming removed 1 base from V and 3 bases from J; junction bases left unmatched: 8. The CDR3 loop spans 16 amino acids. Germline V gene data show CDR1 as SGHDN and CDR2 as FVKESK. Only in-frame clones appear in the TCRdb table, and some are missing; sequencing was by immunoSEQ multiplex PCR. The sample has 150,000 to 200,000 clones, roughly four fifths seen once; the top ten hold more than 7.5%. Source material: peripheral blood. The chain combines TRBV14 with TRBJ2-7; TRBD2 aligns across 8 bases. This TCR came from a woman in her seventies with COVID-19, enrolled during active disease. The CDR3 protein is CASSQGVRAGGYEQYF. The CDR3 DNA follows: TGTGCCAGCAGCCAAGGGGTGAGGGCGGGGGGCTACGAGCAGTACTTC.